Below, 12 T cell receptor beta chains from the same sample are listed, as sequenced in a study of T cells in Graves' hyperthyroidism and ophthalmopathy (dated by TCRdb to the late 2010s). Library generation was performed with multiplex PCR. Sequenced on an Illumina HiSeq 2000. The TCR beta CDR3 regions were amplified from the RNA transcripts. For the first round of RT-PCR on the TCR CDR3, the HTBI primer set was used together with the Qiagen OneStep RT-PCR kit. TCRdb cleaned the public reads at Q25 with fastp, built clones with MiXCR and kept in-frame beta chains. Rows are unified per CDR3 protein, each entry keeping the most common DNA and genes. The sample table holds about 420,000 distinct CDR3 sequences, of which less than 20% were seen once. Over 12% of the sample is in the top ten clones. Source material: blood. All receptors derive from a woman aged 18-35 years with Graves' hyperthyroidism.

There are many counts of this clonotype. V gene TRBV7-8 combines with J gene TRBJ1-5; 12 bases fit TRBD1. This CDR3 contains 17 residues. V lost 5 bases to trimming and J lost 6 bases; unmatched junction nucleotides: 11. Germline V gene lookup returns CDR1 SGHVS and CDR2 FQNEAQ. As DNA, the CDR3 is TGTGCCAGCAGCCTCCAGGGACAGGGGGCTCGAGGTCAGCCCCAGCATTTT. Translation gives CASSLQGQGARGQPQHF.

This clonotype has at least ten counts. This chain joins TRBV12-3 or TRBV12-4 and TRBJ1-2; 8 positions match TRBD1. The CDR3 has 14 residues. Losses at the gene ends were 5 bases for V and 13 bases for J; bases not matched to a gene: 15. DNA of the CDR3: TGTGCCAGCAGTACGCGGGACAGGCCCCTCCTGGGCACCTTC. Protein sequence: CASSTRDRPLLGTF.

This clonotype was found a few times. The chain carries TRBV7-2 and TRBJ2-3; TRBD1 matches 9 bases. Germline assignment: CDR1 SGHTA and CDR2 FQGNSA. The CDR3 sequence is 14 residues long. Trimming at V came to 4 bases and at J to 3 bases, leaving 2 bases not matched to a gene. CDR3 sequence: CASSWDRETDTQYF. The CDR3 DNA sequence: TGTGCCAGCAGCTGGGACAGGGAAACAGATACGCAGTATTTT.

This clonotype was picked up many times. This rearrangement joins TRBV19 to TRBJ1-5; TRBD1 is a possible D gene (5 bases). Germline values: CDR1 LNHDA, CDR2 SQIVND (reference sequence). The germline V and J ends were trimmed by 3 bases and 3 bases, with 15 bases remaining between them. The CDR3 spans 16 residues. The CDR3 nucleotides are TGTGCCAGTAGTATCGTCCGGCCCAGGGCCAATCAGCCCCAGCATTTT. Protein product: CASSIVRPRANQPQHF.

DNA of the CDR3: TGCGCCAGCAGCCAGCTGCCGGGGAGGGGTACTGAAGCTTTCTTT. It codes for CASSQLPGRGTEAFF. This chain links TRBV4-3 with TRBJ1-1, with D possibly being TRBD1 (5 bases). V lost 3 bases and J lost 5, with 16 bases in between. This CDR3 spans 15 amino acids. The V gene's germline CDR1 is LGHNA and CDR2 YSLEER.

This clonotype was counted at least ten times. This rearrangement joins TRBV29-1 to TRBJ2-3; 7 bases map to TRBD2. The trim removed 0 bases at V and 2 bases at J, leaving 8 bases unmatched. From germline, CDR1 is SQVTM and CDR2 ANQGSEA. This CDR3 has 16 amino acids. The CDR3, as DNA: TGCAGCGTTGAAGACGGGGTAGCGGGCTTCACAGATACGCAGTATTTT. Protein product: CSVEDGVAGFTDTQYF.

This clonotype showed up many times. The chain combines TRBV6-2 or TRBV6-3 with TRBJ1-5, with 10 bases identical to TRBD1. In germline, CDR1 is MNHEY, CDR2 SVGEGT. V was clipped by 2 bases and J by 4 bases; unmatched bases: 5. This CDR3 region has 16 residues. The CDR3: CASSYGDRGWNQPQHF. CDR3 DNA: TGTGCCAGCAGTTACGGGGACAGGGGCTGGAATCAGCCCCAGCATTTT.

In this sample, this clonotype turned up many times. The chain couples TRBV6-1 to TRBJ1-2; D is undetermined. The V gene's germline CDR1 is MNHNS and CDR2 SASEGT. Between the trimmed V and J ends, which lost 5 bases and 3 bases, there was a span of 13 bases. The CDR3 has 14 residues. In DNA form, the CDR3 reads TGTGCCAGCAGTCCCTCCGACATCGACTATGGCTACACCTTC. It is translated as CASSPSDIDYGYTF.

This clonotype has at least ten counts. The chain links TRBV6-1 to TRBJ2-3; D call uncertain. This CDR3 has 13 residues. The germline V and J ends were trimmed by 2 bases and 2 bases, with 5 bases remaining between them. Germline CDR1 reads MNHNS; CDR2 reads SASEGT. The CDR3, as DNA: TGTGCCAGCAGTGAACCTCCCACAGATACGCAGTATTTT. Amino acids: CASSEPPTDTQYF.

The CDR3 bases are TGTGCCATCAGTGAGTCAGGTAGATACAATGAGCAGTTCTTC. Amino acid sequence: CAISESGRYNEQFF. This chain joins TRBV10-3 and TRBJ2-1; D is unresolved. The CDR3 length is 14 residues. V gave up 0 bases and J gave up 4 bases, with 7 bases separating them. Germline V gives CDR1 ENHRY, CDR2 SYGVKD.

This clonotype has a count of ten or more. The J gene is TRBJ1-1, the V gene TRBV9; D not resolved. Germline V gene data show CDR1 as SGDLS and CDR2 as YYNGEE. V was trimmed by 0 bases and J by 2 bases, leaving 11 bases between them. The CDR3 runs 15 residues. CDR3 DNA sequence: TGTGCCAGCAGCGTAGCACCACAAGCAAACACTGAAGCTTTCTTT. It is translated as CASSVAPQANTEAFF.

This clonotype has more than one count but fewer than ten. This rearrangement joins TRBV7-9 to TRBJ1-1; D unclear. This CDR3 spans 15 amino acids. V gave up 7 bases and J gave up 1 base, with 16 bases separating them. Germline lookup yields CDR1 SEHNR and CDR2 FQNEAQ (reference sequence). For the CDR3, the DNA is TGTGCCAGCACCCCGCCGGGCGCGGGGAACACTGAAGCTTTCTTT. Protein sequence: CASTPPGAGNTEAFF. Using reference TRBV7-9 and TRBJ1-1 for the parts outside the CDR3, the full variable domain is DTGVSQNPRHKITKRGQNVTFRCDPISEHNRLYWYRQTLGQGPEFLTYFQNEAQLEKSRLLSDRFSAERPKGSFSTLEIQRTEQGDSAMYLCASTPPGAGNTEAFFGQGTRLTVV.